This T cell receptor beta chain was captured by sequencing in a study of T-cell reconstitution after alpha-beta-depleted transplantation in children. General study points: Surviving recipient T cells and thymic progenitors underlay high day-60 TCRbeta diversity in some patients. Newly produced T cells mostly accounted for T-cell counts and diversity one year post-transplant.

Unique molecular identifiers were used to barcode this TCRbeta library. Each CDR3 protein is one row after TCRdb ran MiXCR on the PCR reads. This table has about 980,000 distinct CDR3 sequences, roughly 29% appearing once. This CDR3 has 18 residues. CDR1 and CDR2 from the germline V gene are MNHEY and SVGEGT. The V end lost 10 bases, the J end lost 0 bases, and 25 bases lay between the germline ends. This clonotype was picked up one time. Its antigen is not known. The receptor comes from a boy under two years old who had a stem cell transplant for SCID, so the T cells may come from the graft donor. The V and J genes are TRBV6-2 or TRBV6-3 and TRBJ2-1; no firm D call. Specimen: PBMCs, mostly from graft donor cells, collected 360 days after TCRalphabeta/CD19-depleted stem cell transplant. The CDR3 protein is CATQLAPADLLSYNEQFF. The CDR3 bases are TGTGCCACCCAGTTGGCACCGGCGGATCTACTCTCCTACAATGAGCAGTTCTTC.